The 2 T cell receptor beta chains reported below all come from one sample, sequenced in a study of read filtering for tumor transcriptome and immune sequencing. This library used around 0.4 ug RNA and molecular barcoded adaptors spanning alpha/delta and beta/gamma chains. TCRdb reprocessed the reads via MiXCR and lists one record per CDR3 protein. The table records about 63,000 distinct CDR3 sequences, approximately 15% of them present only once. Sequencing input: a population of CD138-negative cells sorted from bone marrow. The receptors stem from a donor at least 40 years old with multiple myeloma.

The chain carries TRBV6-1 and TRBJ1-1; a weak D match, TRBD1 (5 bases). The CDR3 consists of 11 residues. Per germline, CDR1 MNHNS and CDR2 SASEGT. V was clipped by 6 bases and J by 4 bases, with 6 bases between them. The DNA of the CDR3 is TGTGCCAGCAGGACAGCCACTGAAGCTTTCTTT. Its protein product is CASRTATEAFF.

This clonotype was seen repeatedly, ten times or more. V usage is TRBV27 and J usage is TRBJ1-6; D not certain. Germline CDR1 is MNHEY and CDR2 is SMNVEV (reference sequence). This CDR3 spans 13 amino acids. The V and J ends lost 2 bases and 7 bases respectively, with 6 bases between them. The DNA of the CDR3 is TGTGCCAGCAGTTTAGTTGGGAATTCACCCCTCCACTTT. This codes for CASSLVGNSPLHF.